What follows describes a single T cell receptor (beta chain). Which antigen it targets is not known. One base away there is no much larger clone; base qualities are not given. Measured from the cysteine to the phenylalanine, the CDR3 is 16 residues long. Just the 48-base CDR3 DNA is kept, in frame starting at base 1. Trimming costs V 5 bases and J 0 bases, and their ends lie 11 bases apart. For CDR1 and CDR2, the germline V gene lists SGHVS and FQNEAQ. This entry belongs to a study of shared clonotypes between healthy human individuals (dated by TCRdb to about 2020). The study in broad terms: Three men and two women, aged 18 to 49 years, made up the cohort. To estimate repertoire size and how much clonotype sharing occurs between individuals, the study deeply sequenced the blood TCR repertoires of roughly 5 healthy adults. Leukapheresis yielded between about 0.9 and 10 billion PBMCs per donor. To increase sequencing depth and limit assay-specific biases, different laboratories used diverse techniques to prepare libraries and sequence TCR repertoires. Per donor, three plates each were used for CD4 naive and CD4 memory, two for CD8 naive, and one for CD8 memory. The investigation overall reported the following: Larger estimated clonotype richness was generally found for naive subsets than for memory subsets. Sampling was restricted to blood, and TCR repertoires in tissue are likely to differ from TCR repertoires in blood. About 4.5% of naive CD4, more than 3% of naive CD8, around 2.3% of memory CD4, and approximately 0.39% of memory CD8 clonotypes were shared across several donors. Rarefaction of sorted-subset datasets indicated incomplete sequencing despite the large sequencing depth. Compared with non-shared clonotypes, the clonotypes found in all four sorted-subset donors had higher generation probabilities. Based on pairwise subsampling, the degree of clonotype sharing among donors was expected to be affected by sequencing depth. Because the study included only a small number of donors, the genetic and exposure-history diversity represented was limited.

TCR CDR3 regions were amplified from genomic DNA by multiplex PCR using the deep immunoSEQ assay. For each cell subset, the extracted genomic DNA was distributed evenly across all wells of several immunoSEQ 96-well plates, and each plate served as one replicate. Each replicate PCR for sorted subsets received about 210 ng genomic DNA, equal to 28,000 or so T cell genomes. Purified libraries were measured with a Qubit 3.0 fluorometer, size-checked on a Bioanalyzer 2100, and measured again with the KAPA Library Quantification kit. Every immunoSEQ 96-well plate was sequenced on a separate single-read 150-cycle Illumina NextSeq 550 flow cell. The authors' analysis ran thus. The immunoSEQ output contained only junctional sequences without quality scores, so filtering could not match that applied to full-length reads. To assign V/J genes and CDR3, sequences were annotated using PyIR, a Python wrapper for IgBLAST v1.9, with IMGT germline references. Reads were removed for weak V/J assignments (E-value above 1e-6), missing CDR3, stop codons, out-of-frame junctions, or ambiguous translated residues. A V3J clonotype was defined by an identical inferred V gene, J gene, and CDR3 amino acid sequence. Percentage overlap between repertoires was computed as shared unique clonotypes divided by the size of the smaller repertoire. Three approaches were used to assess repertoire richness: RTK rarefaction, the Chao1 estimator, and Recon v2.1 estimates of unobserved clonotypes. Generation probabilities were computed with OLGA for all TCRbeta clonotypes obtained by the gDNA method from several donors. TCRdb stores this immuneACCESS table with in-frame sequences only. Part of the clones is absent; in the studies checked, under half of the shortfall reflects unresolved V genes, and no reason is known for the rest. V and J calls and clone size follow that table, whereas D and trimming were derived from the DNA. This sample lists about 800,000 clones; about 96% were detected once. The biggest ten clones account for over 0.2% of the sample.

CD8 naive samples were obtained by positive selection for CCR7 among CD45RO-negative cells, yielding a CD45RA+CCR7+ population from which TemRA cells were excluded. Healthy HIV-negative adults with no recently reported acute infections or vaccinations were included as donors. Only Caucasian adults living in Nashville, Tennessee, USA were represented among the donors. Blood was collected by leukapheresis, and PBMCs were isolated by Ficoll-Histopaque density gradient centrifugation and then cryopreserved in liquid nitrogen vapor phase. Purity and quantity of every magnetically sorted T cell population were checked by analytical flow cytometry. From each sorted fraction, genomic DNA was isolated and quantified by UV absorbance on a Nanodrop 2000c.

The sample was naive CD8+ T cells sorted from blood. The cell subset or site label on this specimen signifies: CD45RA+CCR7+. The source of this sequence is a young man in good health. This receptor chain uses TRBV7-8 and TRBJ2-6; the D gene is perhaps TRBD2, on 5 matching bases. The nucleotides are TGTGCCAGCAGCCCCCTGGGGAGCTCTGGGGCCAACGTCCTGACTTTC. Translated, this gives CASSPLGSSGANVLTF.